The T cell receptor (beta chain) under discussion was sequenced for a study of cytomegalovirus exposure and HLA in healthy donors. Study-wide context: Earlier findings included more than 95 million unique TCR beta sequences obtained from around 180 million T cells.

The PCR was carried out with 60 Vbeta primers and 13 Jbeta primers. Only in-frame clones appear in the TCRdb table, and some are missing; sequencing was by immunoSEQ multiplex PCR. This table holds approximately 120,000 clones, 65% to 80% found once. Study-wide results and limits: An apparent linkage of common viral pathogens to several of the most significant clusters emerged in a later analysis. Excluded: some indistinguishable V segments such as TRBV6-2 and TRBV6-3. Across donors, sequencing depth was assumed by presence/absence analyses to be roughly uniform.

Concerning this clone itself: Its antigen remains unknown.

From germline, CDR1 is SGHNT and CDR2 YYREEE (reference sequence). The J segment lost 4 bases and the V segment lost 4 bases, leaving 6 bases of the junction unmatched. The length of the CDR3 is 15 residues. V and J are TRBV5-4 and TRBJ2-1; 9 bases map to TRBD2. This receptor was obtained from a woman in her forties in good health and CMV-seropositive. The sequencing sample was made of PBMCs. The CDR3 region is CASSPTSGLYNEQFF. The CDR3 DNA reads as TGTGCCAGCAGCCCGACTAGCGGACTTTACAATGAGCAGTTCTTC.